Sequencing of this T cell receptor beta chain was carried out in a study of cytomegalovirus exposure and HLA in healthy donors. Across the whole study: The roughly 120 million unique TCR beta sequences, from 150 million to 200 million T cells, were found by an earlier analysis.

PCR was performed using 60 Vbeta and 13 Jbeta primers. Clones were read by immunoSEQ multiplex PCR, and TCRdb kept only the in-frame ones, dropping some. This table holds around 150,000 clones, around 72% found once. In the case of this clone: Its antigen remains unidentified.

Germline CDR1 and CDR2: SGHTA and FQGNSA. This CDR3 contains 16 residues. V lost 2 bases and J 0 bases, leaving 14 bases between the germline ends. Study-wide points: Earlier analysis found most TCR beta V segments productive about 87% or about 30% of the time.

Specimen: PBMCs. The rearrangement joins TRBV7-2 to TRBJ2-7; D is ambiguous. This receptor was taken from a man aged 45 to 65 in good health and CMV-seronegative. The DNA for the CDR3 is TGTGCCAGCAGCTTATTTGAGGCCTCGAGCTCCTACGAGCAGTACTTC. As protein: CASSLFEASSSYEQYF.